This T cell receptor (beta chain) originates from a study of radiation and T cells in renal cell carcinoma. V lost 1 base to trimming and J lost 4 bases; unmatched junction nucleotides: 6. This CDR3 contains 15 residues. The germline V gene has CDR1 SGDLS and CDR2 YYNGEE. For this clone: What it binds is not known.

Noted time point: baseline pretreatment blood. As for treatment: 15 Gy SBRT to primary tumor, nephrectomy 4 weeks later. The patient's renal cell carcinoma had clear cell pathology. Method: immunoSEQ multiplex PCR; TCRdb's copy keeps in-frame clones and lacks some. The sample carries 95,000 to 150,000 clones, approximately 82% recorded once. Findings of the study overall: Baseline intratumoral clonotype presence is unknown without pretreatment biopsies. Top tumor clonotypes rose in blood 2 weeks post-radiation, then contracted.

The J gene is TRBJ2-7, the V gene TRBV9; 9 bases fit TRBD1. Sequencing was performed on blood, taken from a patient whose treatment included radiotherapy and nephrectomy. This receptor was taken from a woman aged 60 to 75 with renal cell carcinoma. As DNA, the CDR3 is TGTGCCAGCAGCGTATCACAGGGGGCGCAGTACGAGCAGTACTTC. This gives the protein CASSVSQGAQYEQYF.